This entry is about one T cell receptor (beta chain). As yet, its antigen is unknown. The TCR cDNA carried a universal primer site and UMIs from 5'RACE template switching. From the 5' RACE reads, TCRdb called clonotypes with MiXCR, one entry per CDR3 protein. The sample holds just under 600,000 distinct CDR3 sequences; roughly 12% are singletons and the top ten take over 13%. The CDR3 sequence is 13 residues long. Germline V lookup: CDR1 SGHDN, CDR2 FVKESK. Germline trimming cut 4 bases from V and 7 bases from J; bases unmatched to any gene: 4. The sample originates from a study of T cells after yellow fever vaccination. Findings and limits, study-wide: Most clones from primary vaccination resurfaced after the booster (around 95% CD4, 88% CD8). The secondary response showed a weaker magnitude and a faster peak, day 5 versus 15.

V usage is TRBV14 and J usage is TRBJ2-1, with TRBD2 identical over 7 bases. The receptor's source is a man under 40 who received the YFV17D yellow fever vaccine. The specimen was PBMCs, collected on the day of the yellow fever booster vaccination. The DNA for the CDR3 is TGTGCCAGCAGCCGGGCGGGAGTAAATGAGCAGTTCTTC. Translated, it gives CASSRAGVNEQFF.